Sequencing of this T cell receptor (beta chain) was carried out in a study of blood T cell repertoires in COVID-19. Study background: COVID-19 samples collected from the United States, Italy and Spain covered acute and convalescent phases. PBMCs, B-cell-depleted T cells, or T cells provided the cDNA or gDNA that made up the material.

Trimming took off 3 bases at V and 5 bases at J, with 16 bases between the two ends. The CDR3 has 15 amino acids. Germline CDR1 is MDHEN and CDR2 is SYDVKM. A single count supports this clone. In the authors' methods: The authors estimated nucleated cell counts from reference gene primer amplification. Clones were sequenced by immunoSEQ multiplex PCR, and TCRdb holds only the in-frame ones, with some missing. V, J and clone size are taken as reported in that table, and D and trimming were inferred from the DNA itself. The sample contains 150,000 or so clones, less than 85% of which appear only once. Material: peripheral blood. This receptor was obtained from a woman older than 75 with acute or convalescent COVID-19. This chain joins TRBV28 and TRBJ1-1, with D possibly matching TRBD1 (6 bases). CDR3 nucleotide sequence: TGTGCCAGCAGTTTTACTACAGGGAGGGAGACTGAAGCTTTCTTT. It encodes CASSFTTGRETEAFF.